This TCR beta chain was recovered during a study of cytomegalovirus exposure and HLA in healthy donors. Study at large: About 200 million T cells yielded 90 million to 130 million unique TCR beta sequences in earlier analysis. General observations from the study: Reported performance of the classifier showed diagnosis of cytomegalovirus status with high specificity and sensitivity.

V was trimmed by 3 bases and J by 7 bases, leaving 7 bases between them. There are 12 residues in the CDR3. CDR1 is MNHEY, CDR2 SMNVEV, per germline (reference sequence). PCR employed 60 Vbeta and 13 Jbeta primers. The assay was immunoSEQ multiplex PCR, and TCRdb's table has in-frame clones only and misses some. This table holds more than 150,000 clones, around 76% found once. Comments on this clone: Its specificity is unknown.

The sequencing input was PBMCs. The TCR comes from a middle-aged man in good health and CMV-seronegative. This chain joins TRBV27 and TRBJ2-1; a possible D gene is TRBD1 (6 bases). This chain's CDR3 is CASSFQGNEQFF. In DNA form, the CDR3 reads TGTGCCAGCAGTTTTCAGGGGAATGAGCAGTTCTTC.